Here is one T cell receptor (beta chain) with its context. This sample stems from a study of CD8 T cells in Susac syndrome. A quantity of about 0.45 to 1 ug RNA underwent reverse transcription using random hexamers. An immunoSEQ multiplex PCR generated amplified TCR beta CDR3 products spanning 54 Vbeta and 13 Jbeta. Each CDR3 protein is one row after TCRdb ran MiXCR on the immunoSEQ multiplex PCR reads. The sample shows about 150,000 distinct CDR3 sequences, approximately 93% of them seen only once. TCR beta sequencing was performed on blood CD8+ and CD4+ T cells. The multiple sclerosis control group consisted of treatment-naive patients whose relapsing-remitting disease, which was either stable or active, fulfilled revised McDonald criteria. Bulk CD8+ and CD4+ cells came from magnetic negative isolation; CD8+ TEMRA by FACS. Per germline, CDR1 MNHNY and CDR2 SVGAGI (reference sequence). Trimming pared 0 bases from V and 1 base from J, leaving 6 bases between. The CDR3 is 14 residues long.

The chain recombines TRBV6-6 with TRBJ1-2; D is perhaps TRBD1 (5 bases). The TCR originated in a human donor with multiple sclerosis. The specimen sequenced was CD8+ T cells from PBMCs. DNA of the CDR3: TGTGCCAGCAGTTACTCGGGGGGTAACTATGGCTACACCTTC. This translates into CASSYSGGNYGYTF.